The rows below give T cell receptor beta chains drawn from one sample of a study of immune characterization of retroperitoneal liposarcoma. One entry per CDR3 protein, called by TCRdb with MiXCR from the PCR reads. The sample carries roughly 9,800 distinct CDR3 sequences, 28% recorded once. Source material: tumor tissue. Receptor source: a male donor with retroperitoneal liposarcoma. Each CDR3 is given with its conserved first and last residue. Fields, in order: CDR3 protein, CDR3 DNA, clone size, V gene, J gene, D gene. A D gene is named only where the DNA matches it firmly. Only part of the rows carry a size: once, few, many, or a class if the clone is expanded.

CASSEYSISYEQFF	TGTGCCAGCAGTGAGTACTCGATCTCCTACGAGCAGTTCTTC	medium-sized	TRBV6-1	TRBJ2-1	NA
CASRAGGETQFF	TGCGCCAGCAGGGCGGGGGGAGAGACCCAGTTCTTC	NA	TRBV10-2	TRBJ2-1	TRBD2
CASGLGGRNQPQHF	TGTGCTAGTGGTTTGGGTGGGAGGAATCAGCCCCAGCATTTT	few	TRBV12-5	TRBJ1-5	NA
CASSLDGGALSQETQYF	TGTGCCAGCAGTCTGGATGGAGGGGCCCTCTCCCAAGAGACCCAGTACTTC	large	TRBV6-1	TRBJ2-5	NA
CASTDFNEQYF	TGTGCCAGCACCGATTTTAACGAGCAGTACTTC	few	TRBV6-1	TRBJ2-7	NA
CASSESGGIETQFF	TGTGCCAGCAGTGAGTCAGGGGGCATAGAGACCCAGTTCTTC	medium-sized	TRBV6-1	TRBJ2-1	TRBD1
CASSLSPSDTQYF	TGTGCCAGCAGCTTGTCCCCGTCAGATACGCAGTATTTT	NA	TRBV5-6	TRBJ2-3	NA
CASSEGGASTNEKLFF	TGTGCCAGCAGTGAAGGGGGGGCGTCAACTAATGAAAAACTGTTTTTT	many	TRBV6-1	TRBJ1-4	NA
CASTEGRYATNEKLFF	TGTGCCAGCACCGAAGGACGGTACGCAACTAATGAAAAACTGTTTTTT	NA	TRBV6-8	TRBJ1-4	NA
CASSLTTETQFF	TGTGCCAGCAGCCTTACGACGGAGACCCAGTTCTTC	few	TRBV11-2	TRBJ2-1	NA
CASSWRDRASNEQYF	TGTGCCAGCAGTTGGAGGGACAGGGCCTCAAATGAGCAGTACTTC	few	TRBV6-1	TRBJ2-7	TRBD1
CASSLGLAGEQYF	TGTGCCAGCAGCTTAGGACTAGCTGGCGAGCAGTACTTC	few	TRBV11-2	TRBJ2-7	TRBD2
CASSHGQGFFIDSYNEQFF	TGTGCCAGCAGCCATGGACAGGGTTTTTTCATTGACTCCTACAATGAGCAGTTCTTC	NA	TRBV5-3	TRBJ2-1	TRBD1